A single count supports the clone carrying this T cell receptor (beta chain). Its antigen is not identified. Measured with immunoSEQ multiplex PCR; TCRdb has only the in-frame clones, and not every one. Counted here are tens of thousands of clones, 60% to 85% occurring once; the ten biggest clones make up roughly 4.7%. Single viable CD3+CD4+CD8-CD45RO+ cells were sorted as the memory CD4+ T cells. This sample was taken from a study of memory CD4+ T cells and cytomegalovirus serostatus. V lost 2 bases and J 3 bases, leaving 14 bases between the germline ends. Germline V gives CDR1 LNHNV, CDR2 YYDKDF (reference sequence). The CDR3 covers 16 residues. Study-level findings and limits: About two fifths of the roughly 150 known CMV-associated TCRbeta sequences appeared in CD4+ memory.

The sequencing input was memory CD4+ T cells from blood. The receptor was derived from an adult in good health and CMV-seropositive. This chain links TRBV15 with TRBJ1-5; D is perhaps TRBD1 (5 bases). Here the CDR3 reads CATSRKGVSVNQPQHF. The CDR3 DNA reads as TGTGCCACCAGCAGAAAAGGGGTATCGGTCAATCAGCCCCAGCATTTT.